The clone carrying this T cell receptor beta chain was seen only a few times. As yet, its antigen is unknown. A second PCR of 7 to 11 cycles used a sample-barcoded 5' primer and a J-beta primer mix. TCRdb re-analysed the 5' RACE reads in MiXCR, keeping a single row per CDR3 protein. In the table there are about 900,000 distinct CDR3 sequences, around 49% of which are singletons. The sample comes from a study of blood T cells in healthy people across ages. Whole-study results and caveats: Those diversity estimates obtained from one million T cells were thought to be underestimates. The unsorted PBMCs prevented any conclusive comparison of naive versus antigen-experienced cells.

Trimming removed 6 bases from V and 4 bases from J; junction bases left unmatched: 11. The length of the CDR3 is 16 residues. Germline V gives CDR1 MNHEY, CDR2 SVGEGT. The receptor was isolated from a man aged 30-40 years in good health. V usage is TRBV6-2 or TRBV6-3 and J usage is TRBJ2-1; 8 nucleotides match TRBD2. The sequencing sample was made of blood. The CDR3, as DNA: TGTGCCAGCAGCCCGAGGGGCGGGGGGAGATACAATGAGCAGTTCTTC. Translating it yields CASSPRGGGRYNEQFF.